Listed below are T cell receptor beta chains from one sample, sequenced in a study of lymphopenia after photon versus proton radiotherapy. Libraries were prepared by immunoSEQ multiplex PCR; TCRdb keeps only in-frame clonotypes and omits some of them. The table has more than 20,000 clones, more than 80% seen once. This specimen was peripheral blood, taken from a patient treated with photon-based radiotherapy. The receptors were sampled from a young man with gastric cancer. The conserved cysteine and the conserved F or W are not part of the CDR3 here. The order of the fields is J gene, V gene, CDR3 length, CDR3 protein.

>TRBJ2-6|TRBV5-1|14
ASSVSGGSGANVLT
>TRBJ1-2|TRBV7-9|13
ATPRKGGLNYGYT
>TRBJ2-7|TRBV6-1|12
ASQASGSYYEQY
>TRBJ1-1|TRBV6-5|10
ASSLGRGEAF
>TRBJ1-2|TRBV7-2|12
ASSLDGDYYGYT
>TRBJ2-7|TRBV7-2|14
ASSQNGQGGSYEQY
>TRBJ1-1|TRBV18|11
ASSPGVNTEAF
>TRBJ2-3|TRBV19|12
ASTQGTQGNTQY
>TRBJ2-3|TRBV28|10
ASSFPADTQY
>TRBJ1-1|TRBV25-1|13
ASRGRGKMNTEAF
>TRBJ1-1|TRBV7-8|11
ASSESGLLEAF
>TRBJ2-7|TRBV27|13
ASSPAGTRYYEQY
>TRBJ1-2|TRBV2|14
ASTIEVREGIYGYT
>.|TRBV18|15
ASSYNTLGGGGYEQY
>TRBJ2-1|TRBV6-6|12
ASSRSGDYNEQF
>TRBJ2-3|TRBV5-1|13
ASSSYSGATDTQY
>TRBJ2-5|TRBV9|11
ASSVGVRETQY
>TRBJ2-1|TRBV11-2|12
ASAASGNHNEQF
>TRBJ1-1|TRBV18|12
ASSTDRDATEAF
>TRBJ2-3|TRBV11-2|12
ASSFVREGDTQY
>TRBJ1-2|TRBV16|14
ASSQFQGLANYGYT
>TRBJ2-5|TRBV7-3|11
ASSLLAGETQY
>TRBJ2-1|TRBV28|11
ASSLQNYNEQF
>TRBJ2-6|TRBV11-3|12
ASSLGGGANVLT
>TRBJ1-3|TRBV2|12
ASKGGAIGNTIY
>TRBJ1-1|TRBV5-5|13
ASSLSSQGNTEAF
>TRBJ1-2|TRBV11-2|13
ASSLDHKGALGYT
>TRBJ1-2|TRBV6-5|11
ATRTDSNYGYT
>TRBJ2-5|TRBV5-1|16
ASSLLVGASATQETQY
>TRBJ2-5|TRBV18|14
ASSPPGHPAEETQY